This T cell receptor (beta chain) was identified during a study of shared clonotypes between healthy human individuals. Study-level results: Donor clonotype sharing was expected to depend on sequencing depth. It was only blood that was sampled, and tissue repertoires likely differ.

This clone was seen only once. Its antigen is still unknown. All donors were Caucasian adults living in Nashville, Tennessee. Each unsorted sample relied on 70 million to 90 million PBMCs as its source of genomic DNA. Data came from immunoSEQ multiplex PCR; TCRdb stores just in-frame clones and leaves some out. The sample shows 500,000 to 650,000 clones, around three quarters of them seen only once. The sample was PBMCs. This clonotype originated in a woman aged 35 to 49 in good health. Some clones in this sample may be carry-over from other donors' samples.

CDR3 bases: TGTGCCTGGAGTACAGGGCCCTACGAGCAGTACTTC. Protein sequence: CAWSTGPYEQYF. The chain recombines TRBV30 with TRBJ2-7; TRBD1 is a possible D gene (6 bases). V was cut by 2 bases and J by 2 bases, with 7 bases left in between. The CDR3 extends over 12 amino acids. Per germline, CDR1 GTSNPN and CDR2 SVGIG (reference sequence). Together with reference TRBV30 and TRBJ2-7, the CDR3 gives the full variable domain: SQTIHQWPATLVQPVGSPLSLECTVEGTSNPNLYWYRQAAGRGLQLLFYSVGIGQISSEVPQNLSASRPQDRQFILSSKKLLLSDSGFYLCAWSTGPYEQYFGPGTRLTVT.